The TCR beta chain described here comes from a study of blood T cell repertoires in COVID-19. In the study overall: The United States, Italy and Spain were the sources of the acute and convalescent COVID-19 samples. Sample material is recorded as cDNA or gDNA derived from T cells, B-cell-depleted T cells, or PBMCs.

Trimming at V came to 0 bases and at J to 4 bases, leaving 1 base not matched to a gene. Germline CDR1 is SGDLS and CDR2 is YYNGEE. The CDR3 loop spans 14 amino acids. Original handling: Nucleated cell number was recorded as an estimate derived from reference gene primer amplification. The assay was immunoSEQ multiplex PCR, and TCRdb's table has in-frame clones only and misses some. V and J calls plus clone size are reproduced from that table; the DNA served to infer D and trimming. The repertoire consists of 250,000 to 350,000 clones, with 89% occurring once and the leading ten covering approximately 12%.

J is TRBJ2-1 and V is TRBV9; 7 bases are a match to TRBD1. The specimen was peripheral blood. This TCR was sampled from a woman aged 60-70 years with acute or convalescent COVID-19. The CDR3 here is CASSVADRYNEQFF. In nucleotides, the CDR3 is TGTGCCAGCAGCGTAGCGGACAGGTACAATGAGCAGTTCTTC.